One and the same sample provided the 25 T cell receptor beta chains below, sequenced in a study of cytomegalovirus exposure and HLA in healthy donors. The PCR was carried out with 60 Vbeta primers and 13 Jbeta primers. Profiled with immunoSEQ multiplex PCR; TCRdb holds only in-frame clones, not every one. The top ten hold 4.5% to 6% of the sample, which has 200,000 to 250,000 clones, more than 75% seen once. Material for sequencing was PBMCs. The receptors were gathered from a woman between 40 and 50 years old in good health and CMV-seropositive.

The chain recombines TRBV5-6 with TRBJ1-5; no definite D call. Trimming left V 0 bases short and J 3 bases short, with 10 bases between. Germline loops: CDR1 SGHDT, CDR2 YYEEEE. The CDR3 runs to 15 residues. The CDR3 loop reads CASSLGSRYNQPQHF. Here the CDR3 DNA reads TGTGCCAGCAGCTTGGGGTCCAGATACAATCAGCCCCAGCATTTT.

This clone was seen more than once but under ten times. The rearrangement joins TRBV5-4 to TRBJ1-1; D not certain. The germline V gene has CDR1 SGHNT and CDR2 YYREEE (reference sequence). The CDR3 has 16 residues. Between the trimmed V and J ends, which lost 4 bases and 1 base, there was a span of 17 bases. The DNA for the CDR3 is TGTGCCAGCAGCAGTGGGAGGGATTTCGGGAACACTGAAGCTTTCTTT. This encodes CASSSGRDFGNTEAFF. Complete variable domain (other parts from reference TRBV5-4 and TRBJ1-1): ETGVTQSPTHLIKTRGQQVTLRCSSQSGHNTVSWYQQALGQGPQFIFQYYREEENGRGNFPPRFSGLQFPNYSSELNVNALELDDSALYLCASSSGRDFGNTEAFFGQGTRLTVV.

The CDR3, as DNA: TGCAGCGTTTCCGGACAGGACTCTGGAAACACCATATATTTT. Translation: CSVSGQDSGNTIYF. V and J are TRBV29-1 and TRBJ1-3; 7 bases fit TRBD1. The CDR3 is made up of 14 amino acids. CDR1 is SQVTM, CDR2 ANQGSEA, per germline. Trimming removed 5 bases from V and 0 bases from J; junction bases left unmatched: 4.

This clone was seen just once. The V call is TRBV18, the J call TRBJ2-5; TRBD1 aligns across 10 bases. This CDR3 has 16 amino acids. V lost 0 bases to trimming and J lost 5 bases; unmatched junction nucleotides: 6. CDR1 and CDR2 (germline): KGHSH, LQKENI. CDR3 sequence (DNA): TGTGCCAGCTCACCACCGGGGACAGGGGCCAGGGAGACCCAGTACTTC. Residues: CASSPPGTGARETQYF.

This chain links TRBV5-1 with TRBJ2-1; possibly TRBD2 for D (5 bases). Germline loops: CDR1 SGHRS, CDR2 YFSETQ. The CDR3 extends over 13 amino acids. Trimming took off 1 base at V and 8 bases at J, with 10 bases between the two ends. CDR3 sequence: CASSLPSSDEQFF. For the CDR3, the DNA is TGCGCCAGCAGCTTGCCTAGCAGCGATGAGCAGTTCTTC. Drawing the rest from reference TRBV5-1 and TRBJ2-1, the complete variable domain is KAGVTQTPRYLIKTRGQQVTLSCSPISGHRSVSWYQQTPGQGLQFLFEYFSETQRNKGNFPGRFSGRQFSNSRSEMNVSTLELGDSALYLCASSLPSSDEQFFGPGTRLTVL.

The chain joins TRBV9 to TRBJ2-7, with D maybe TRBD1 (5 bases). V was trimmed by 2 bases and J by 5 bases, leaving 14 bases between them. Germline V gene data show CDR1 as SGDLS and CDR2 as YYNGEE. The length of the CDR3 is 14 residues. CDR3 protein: CASSVGQGFNEQYF. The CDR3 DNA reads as TGTGCCAGCAGCGTCGGCCAGGGCTTCAACGAGCAGTACTTC.

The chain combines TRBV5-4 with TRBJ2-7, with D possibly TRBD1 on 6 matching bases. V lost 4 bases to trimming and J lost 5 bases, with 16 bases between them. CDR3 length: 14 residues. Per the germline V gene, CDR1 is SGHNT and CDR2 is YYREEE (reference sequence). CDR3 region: CASSPQYRADEQYF. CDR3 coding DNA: TGTGCCAGCAGCCCCCAGTACAGGGCAGACGAGCAGTACTTC.

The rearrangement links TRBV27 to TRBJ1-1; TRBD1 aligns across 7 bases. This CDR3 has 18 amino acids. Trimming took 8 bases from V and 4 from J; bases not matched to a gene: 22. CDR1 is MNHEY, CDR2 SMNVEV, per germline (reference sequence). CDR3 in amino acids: CASGPTGTNRGGSTEAFF. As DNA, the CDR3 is TGTGCCAGCGGACCAACCGGGACCAACAGGGGAGGAAGCACTGAAGCTTTCTTT.

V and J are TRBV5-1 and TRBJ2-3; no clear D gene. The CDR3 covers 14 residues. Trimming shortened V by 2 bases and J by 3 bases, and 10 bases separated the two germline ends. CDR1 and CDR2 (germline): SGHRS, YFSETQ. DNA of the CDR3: TGCGCCAGCAGCTTCAACTGGGCAACAGATACGCAGTATTTT. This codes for CASSFNWATDTQYF. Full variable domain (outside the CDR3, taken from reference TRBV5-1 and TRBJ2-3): KAGVTQTPRYLIKTRGQQVTLSCSPISGHRSVSWYQQTPGQGLQFLFEYFSETQRNKGNFPGRFSGRQFSNSRSEMNVSTLELGDSALYLCASSFNWATDTQYFGPGTRLTVL.

The CDR3 is CAWSVSFGAGHTDTQYF. In DNA, the CDR3 is TGTGCCTGGAGTGTTAGTTTTGGGGCGGGGCACACAGATACGCAGTATTTT. V and J are TRBV30 and TRBJ2-3, with a weak D call TRBD2 (6 bases). V was cut by 0 bases and J by 2 bases, with 18 bases left in between. Germline V gene sequence: CDR1 GTSNPN, CDR2 SVGIG (reference sequence). The CDR3 is 17 residues long. The entire variable domain, with the rest obtained from reference TRBV30 and TRBJ2-3, is as follows: SQTIHQWPATLVQPVGSPLSLECTVEGTSNPNLYWYRQAAGRGLQLLFYSVGIGQISSEVPQNLSASRPQDRQFILSSKKLLLSDSGFYLCAWSVSFGAGHTDTQYFGPGTRLTVL.

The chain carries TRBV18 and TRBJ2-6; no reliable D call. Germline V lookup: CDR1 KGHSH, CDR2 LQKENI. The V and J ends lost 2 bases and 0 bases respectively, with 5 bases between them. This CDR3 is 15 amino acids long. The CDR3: CASSPGLSGANVLTF. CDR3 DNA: TGTGCCAGCTCACCAGGGCTCTCTGGGGCCAACGTCCTGACTTTC.

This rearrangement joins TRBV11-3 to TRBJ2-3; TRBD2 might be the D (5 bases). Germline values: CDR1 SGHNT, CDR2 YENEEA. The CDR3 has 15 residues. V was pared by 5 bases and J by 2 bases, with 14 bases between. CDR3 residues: CASSPREGPTDTQYF. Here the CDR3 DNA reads TGTGCCAGCAGCCCCCGAGAGGGCCCCACAGATACGCAGTATTTT.

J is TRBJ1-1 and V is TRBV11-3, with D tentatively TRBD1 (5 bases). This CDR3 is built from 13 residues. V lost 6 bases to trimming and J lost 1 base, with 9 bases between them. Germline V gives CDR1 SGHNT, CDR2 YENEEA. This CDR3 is CASRTDRNTEAFF. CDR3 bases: TGTGCCAGCAGAACTGACAGGAACACTGAAGCTTTCTTT.

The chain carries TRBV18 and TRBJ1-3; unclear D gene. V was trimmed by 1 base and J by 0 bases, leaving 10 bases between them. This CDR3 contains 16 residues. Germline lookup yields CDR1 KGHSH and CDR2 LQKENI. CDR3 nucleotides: TGTGCCAGCTCACCACAAGGAGCTGACTCTGGAAACACCATATATTTT. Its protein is CASSPQGADSGNTIYF. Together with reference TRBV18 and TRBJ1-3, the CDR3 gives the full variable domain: NAGVMQNPRHLVRRRGQEARLRCSPMKGHSHVYWYRQLPEEGLKFMVYLQKENIIDESGMPKERFSAEFPKEGPSILRIQQVVRGDSAAYFCASSPQGADSGNTIYFGEGSWLTVV.

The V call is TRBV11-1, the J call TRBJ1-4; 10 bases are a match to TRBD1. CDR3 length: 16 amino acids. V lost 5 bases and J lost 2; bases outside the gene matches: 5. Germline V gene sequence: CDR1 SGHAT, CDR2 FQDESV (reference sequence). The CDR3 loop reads CASSPGTGVTNEKLFF. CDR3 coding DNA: TGTGCCAGCAGCCCCGGGACAGGGGTGACTAATGAAAAACTGTTTTTT.

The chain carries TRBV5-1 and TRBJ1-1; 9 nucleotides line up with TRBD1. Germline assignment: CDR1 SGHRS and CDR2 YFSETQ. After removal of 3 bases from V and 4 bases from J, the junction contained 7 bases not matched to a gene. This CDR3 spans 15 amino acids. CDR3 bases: TGCGCCAGCAGCTCTGGACAGGGGAGCGGCACTGAAGCTTTCTTT. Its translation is CASSSGQGSGTEAFF.

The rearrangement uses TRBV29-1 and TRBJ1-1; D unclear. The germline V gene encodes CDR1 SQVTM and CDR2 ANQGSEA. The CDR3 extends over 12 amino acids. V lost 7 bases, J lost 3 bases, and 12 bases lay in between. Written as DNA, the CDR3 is TGCAGCGGAAATGAGGGATACACTGAAGCTTTCTTT. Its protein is CSGNEGYTEAFF.

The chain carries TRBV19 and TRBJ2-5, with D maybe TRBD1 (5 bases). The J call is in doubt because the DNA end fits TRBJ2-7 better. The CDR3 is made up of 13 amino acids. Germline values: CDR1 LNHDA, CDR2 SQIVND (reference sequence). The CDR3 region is CASSMTVSYEQYF. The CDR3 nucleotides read TGTGCCAGTAGTATGACAGTCTCCTACGAGCAGTACTTC.

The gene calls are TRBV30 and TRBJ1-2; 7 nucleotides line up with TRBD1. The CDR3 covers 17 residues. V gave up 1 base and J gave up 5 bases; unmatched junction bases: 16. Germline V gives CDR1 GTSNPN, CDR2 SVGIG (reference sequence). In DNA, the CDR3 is TGTGCCTGGAGTGGGGCCGGTACAGGGGCGAACTTTTATGGCTACACCTTC. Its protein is CAWSGAGTGANFYGYTF.

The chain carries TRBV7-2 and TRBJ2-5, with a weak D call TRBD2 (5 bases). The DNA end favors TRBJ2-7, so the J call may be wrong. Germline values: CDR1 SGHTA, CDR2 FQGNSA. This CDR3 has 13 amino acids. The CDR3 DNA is TGTGCCAGCAGCTTAGCTTGGCGGGACGAGCAGTACTTC. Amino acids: CASSLAWRDEQYF.

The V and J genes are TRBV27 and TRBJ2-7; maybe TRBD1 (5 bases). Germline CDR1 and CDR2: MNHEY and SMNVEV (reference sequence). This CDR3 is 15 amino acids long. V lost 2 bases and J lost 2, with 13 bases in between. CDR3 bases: TGTGCCAGCAGTTTACGCCCCACAGGCCCCTACGAGCAGTACTTC. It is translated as CASSLRPTGPYEQYF.

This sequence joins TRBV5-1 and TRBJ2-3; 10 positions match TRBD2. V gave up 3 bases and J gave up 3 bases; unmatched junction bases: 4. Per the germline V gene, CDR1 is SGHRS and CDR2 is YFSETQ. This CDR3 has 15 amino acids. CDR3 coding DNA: TGCGCCAGCAGCTCCGCTAGCGGGGGTACAGATACGCAGTATTTT. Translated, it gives CASSSASGGTDTQYF.

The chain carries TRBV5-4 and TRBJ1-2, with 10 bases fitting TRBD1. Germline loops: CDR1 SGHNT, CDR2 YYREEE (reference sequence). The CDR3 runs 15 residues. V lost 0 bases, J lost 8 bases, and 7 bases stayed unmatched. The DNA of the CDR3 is TGTGCCAGCAGCTTGGATGGGACAGGGGTTCGGGGCTACACCTTC. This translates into CASSLDGTGVRGYTF.

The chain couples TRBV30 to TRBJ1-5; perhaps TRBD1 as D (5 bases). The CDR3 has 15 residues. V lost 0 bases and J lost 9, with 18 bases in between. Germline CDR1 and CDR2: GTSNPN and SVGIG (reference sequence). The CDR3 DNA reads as TGTGCCTGGAGTGTAAGGGGCATCGCTTTTCGGCCCCAGCATTTT. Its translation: CAWSVRGIAFRPQHF. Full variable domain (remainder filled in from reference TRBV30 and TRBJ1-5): SQTIHQWPATLVQPVGSPLSLECTVEGTSNPNLYWYRQAAGRGLQLLFYSVGIGQISSEVPQNLSASRPQDRQFILSSKKLLLSDSGFYLCAWSVRGIAFRPQHFGDGTRLSIL.

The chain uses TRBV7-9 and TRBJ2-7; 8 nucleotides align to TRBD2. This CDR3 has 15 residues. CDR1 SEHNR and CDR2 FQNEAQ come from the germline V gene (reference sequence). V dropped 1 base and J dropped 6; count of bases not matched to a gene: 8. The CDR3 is CASSLVPLAGVEQYF. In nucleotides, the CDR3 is TGTGCCAGCAGCTTAGTACCCCTAGCGGGCGTCGAGCAGTACTTC.